A single sample gave rise to the 32 T cell receptor beta chains below, sequenced in a study of blood T cell repertoires in COVID-19. Repertoires were generated with immunoSEQ multiplex PCR, while TCRdb's copy carries only in-frame clones and drops some. The sample holds 350,000 or so clones, roughly nine tenths seen once. Sequences were obtained from peripheral blood. All receptors come from a woman aged 55-69 years with COVID-19, enrolled during active disease.

This rearrangement joins TRBV27 to TRBJ1-5; weak D call: TRBD1 (6 bases). Germline CDR1 and CDR2: MNHEY and SMNVEV (reference sequence). This CDR3 is built from 14 residues. The V end was cut by 2 bases, the J end by 7 bases, with 12 bases between. Here the CDR3 DNA reads TGTGCCAGCAGTTTACAGGGGTTTTGGCAGCCCCAGCATTTT. Amino acids: CASSLQGFWQPQHF.

V and J are TRBV2 and TRBJ1-5, with D hard to call. Trimming took 1 base from V and 7 from J, leaving 5 bases between them. The germline V gene has CDR1 SNHLY and CDR2 FYNNEI. CDR3 length: 12 amino acids. The CDR3 sequence: CASSEVAQPQHF. In DNA form, the CDR3 reads TGTGCCAGCAGTGAAGTAGCCCAGCCCCAGCATTTT. The whole variable domain, filled in from reference TRBV2 and TRBJ1-5, reads EPEVTQTPSHQVTQMGQEVILRCVPISNHLYFYWYRQILGQKVEFLVSFYNNEISEKSEIFDDQFSVERPDGSNFTLKIRSTKLEDSAMYFCASSEVAQPQHFGDGTRLSIL.

This clone has only a few counts. The genes are TRBV3-1 (or the pseudogene TRBV3-2) and TRBJ1-6; 7 positions agree with TRBD1. This CDR3 has 14 amino acids. Per germline, CDR1 LGHDT and CDR2 YNNKEL (reference sequence). J was trimmed by 5 bases and V by 5 bases; bases with no gene match: 3. CDR3 loop: CASSVDRNNSPLHF. CDR3 bases: TGTGCCAGCAGCGTGGACAGGAATAATTCACCCCTCCACTTT.

As to this clone: The sample carries other DNA sequences with the same CDR3. The chain has TRBV2 and TRBJ2-7; possible D gene TRBD2, 6 bases. The germline CDR1 and CDR2 sequences are SNHLY and FYNNEI. V was shortened by 7 bases and J by 0 bases, with 13 bases between the two germline ends. The CDR3 runs to 14 residues. The CDR3 nucleotides are TGTGCCAGCAATAGAGACGGGAGCTCCTACGAGCAGTACTTC. This sequence encodes CASNRDGSSYEQYF.

This sequence joins TRBV6-5 and TRBJ1-5; 9 bases line up with TRBD1. CDR3 length: 14 amino acids. CDR1 and CDR2 from the germline V gene are MNHEY and SVGAGI. With V trimmed by 8 bases and J by 1 base, 3 bases remained unmatched. The CDR3 sequence is CASLGTGSNQPQHF. Here the CDR3 DNA reads TGTGCCAGCTTGGGGACAGGGAGCAATCAGCCCCAGCATTTT.

This chain connects TRBV7-2 to TRBJ2-2; TRBD2 is a possible D gene (5 bases). This CDR3 has 17 amino acids. Between the trimmed V and J ends, which lost 2 bases and 2 bases, there was a span of 15 bases. Germline loops: CDR1 SGHTA, CDR2 FQGNSA. For the CDR3, the DNA is TGTGCCAGCAGCTTAATGGGGTCGCGGGTCAACACCGGGGAGCTGTTTTTT. Its translation is CASSLMGSRVNTGELFF.

The rearrangement links TRBV10-3 to TRBJ2-7, with 9 bases fitting TRBD1. The CDR3 length is 14 residues. Per the germline V gene, CDR1 is ENHRY and CDR2 is SYGVKD. V shed 4 bases and J 6 bases; nucleotides not matched to a gene: 7. In DNA form, the CDR3 reads TGTGCCATCAGTGTTCCGGGACAGGGATTCGAGCAGTACTTC. Translating it yields CAISVPGQGFEQYF.

The chain carries TRBV18 and TRBJ1-2, with 7 bases matching TRBD1. The CDR3 runs to 13 residues. The ends lost 3 bases at V and 6 bases at J; junction bases unmatched: 4. The germline V gene has CDR1 KGHSH and CDR2 LQKENI. The CDR3 DNA sequence: TGTGCCAGCTCACCCGGGACAGAGAATGGCTACACCTTC. Residues: CASSPGTENGYTF. Using reference TRBV18 and TRBJ1-2 for the parts outside the CDR3, the full variable domain is NAGVMQNPRHLVRRRGQEARLRCSPMKGHSHVYWYRQLPEEGLKFMVYLQKENIIDESGMPKERFSAEFPKEGPSILRIQQVVRGDSAAYFCASSPGTENGYTFGSGTRLTVV.

This clone appeared a few times. The chain uses TRBV30 and TRBJ1-2; D gene ambiguous. The CDR3 spans 15 residues. The V end was cut by 2 bases, the J end by 0 bases, with 13 bases between. Germline V CDR1 and CDR2: GTSNPN, SVGIG (reference sequence). The DNA of the CDR3 is TGTGCCTGGAGTCGGGAGCCAACCTCTAACTATGGCTACACCTTC. Translated: CAWSREPTSNYGYTF.

The rearrangement links TRBV5-5 to TRBJ1-2; D is undetermined. The CDR3 extends over 11 amino acids. Germline lookup yields CDR1 SGHKS and CDR2 YYEKEE (reference sequence). Trimming stripped 5 bases from V and 8 bases from J, with 10 bases between. The CDR3 sequence is CASSKNEGYTF. CDR3 sequence (DNA): TGTGCCAGCAGTAAAAATGAGGGCTACACCTTC.

The V and J genes are TRBV30 and TRBJ1-2; perhaps TRBD1 as D (6 bases). Trimming removed 5 bases at V and 4 bases at J, with 11 bases between. This CDR3 has 12 amino acids. CDR1 GTSNPN and CDR2 SVGIG come from the germline V gene (reference sequence). The CDR3 sequence is CAWLTGPYGYTF. The CDR3 DNA reads TGTGCCTGGCTGACAGGACCCTATGGCTACACCTTC.

The DNA of the CDR3 is TGTGCCAGCAGCCAAGATCCCGGGACAGTCAGCTACTCACCCCTCCACTTT. Translating gives CASSQDPGTVSYSPLHF. The rearrangement joins TRBV4-2 to TRBJ1-6; 7 bases align to TRBD1. This CDR3 spans 17 amino acids. CDR1 and CDR2 from the germline V gene are LGHNA and YNFKEQ. Germline trimming cut 0 bases from V and 10 bases from J; bases unmatched to any gene: 12.

This rearrangement joins TRBV2 to TRBJ1-2; TRBD1 agrees at 9 bases. Germline-derived CDR1 and CDR2 are SNHLY and FYNNEI. With 7 bases clipped from V and 5 bases from J, the junction kept 8 bases outside the gene matches. The CDR3 spans 14 residues. CDR3 loop: CASNPQGARYGYTF. DNA of the CDR3: TGTGCCAGCAACCCACAGGGGGCGCGTTATGGCTACACCTTC.

The chain uses TRBV4-1 and TRBJ2-1, with a weak D call TRBD2 (6 bases). CDR1 and CDR2 (germline): MGHRA, YSYEKL. Trimming took off 4 bases at V and 2 bases at J, with 27 bases between the two ends. The CDR3 has 20 residues. CDR3 loop: CASSLRPGTEGLRAYNEQFF. As DNA, the CDR3 is TGCGCCAGCAGCCTAAGACCCGGGACTGAGGGCTTACGGGCCTACAATGAGCAGTTCTTC.

This clone was detected only once. The gene calls are TRBV11-3 and TRBJ2-7, with 13 positions matching TRBD2. Germline V CDR1 and CDR2: SGHNT, YENEEA. This CDR3 is built from 15 residues. With V trimmed by 4 bases and J by 6 bases, 6 bases remained unmatched. The DNA of the CDR3 is TGTGCCAGCAGCTCGGGACTAGCGGGGTTAGCCGAGCAGTACTTC. This translates into CASSSGLAGLAEQYF. Complete variable domain (other parts from reference TRBV11-3 and TRBJ2-7): EAGVVQSPRYKIIEKKQPVAFWCNPISGHNTLYWYLQNLGQGPELLIRYENEEAVDDSQLPKDRFSAERLKGVDSTLKIQPAELGDSAVYLCASSSGLAGLAEQYFGPGTRLTVT.

This clone is a singleton in its sample. The chain has TRBV29-1 and TRBJ2-7; 10 bases are shared with TRBD1. CDR1 and CDR2 from the germline V gene are SQVTM and ANQGSEA. V lost 2 bases, J lost 5 bases, and 12 bases stayed unmatched. The CDR3 is 16 residues long. As DNA, the CDR3 is TGCAGCGTTGAATTCGCCGAGACAGGGGGCGAAAACGAGCAGTACTTC. Encoded protein: CSVEFAETGGENEQYF.

V and J are TRBV27 and TRBJ2-1; tentatively, D is TRBD2 (6 bases). There are 15 residues in the CDR3. Germline-derived CDR1 and CDR2 are MNHEY and SMNVEV (reference sequence). The ends were cut back, 2 bases at V and 0 bases at J, with 8 bases in the middle. The CDR3 region has the DNA TGTGCCAGCAGTTTACAGGACTACTCCTACAATGAGCAGTTCTTC. Translating gives CASSLQDYSYNEQFF.

This chain links TRBV5-8 with TRBJ1-2; D remains unclear. V was clipped by 2 bases and J by 3 bases, with 5 bases between them. Per germline, CDR1 SGHTS and CDR2 YDEGEE. The CDR3 is 12 residues long. As DNA, the CDR3 is TGTGCCAGCAGCTTCATAGACTATGGCTACACCTTC. The encoded protein is CASSFIDYGYTF.

As regards this clone: This sample also contains other DNA sequences that code for the same CDR3. The chain uses TRBV28 and TRBJ1-5; the D is unclear. V shed 3 bases and J shed 0 bases, with 6 bases lying between them. This CDR3 is 14 amino acids long. The germline V gene encodes CDR1 MDHEN and CDR2 SYDVKM. The CDR3 here is CASSFEYSNQPQHF. CDR3 sequence (DNA): TGTGCCAGCAGTTTCGAGTATAGCAATCAGCCCCAGCATTTT.

The chain couples TRBV30 to TRBJ1-5; weak D call: TRBD1 (5 bases). The CDR3 contains 14 residues. Trimming pared 5 bases from V and 0 bases from J, leaving 11 bases between. Germline V gene lookup returns CDR1 GTSNPN and CDR2 SVGIG (reference sequence). In DNA, the CDR3 is TGTGCCTGGGGGGCGGTGAATAGCAATCAGCCCCAGCATTTT. Amino acids: CAWGAVNSNQPQHF.

J is TRBJ2-7 and V is TRBV30, with D possibly TRBD1 on 5 matching bases. V shed 7 bases and J shed 2 bases, with 15 bases lying between them. The germline V gene encodes CDR1 GTSNPN and CDR2 SVGIG (reference sequence). The CDR3 length is 13 residues. CDR3 DNA sequence: TGTGCCTTAAGACAGTCACCCACCTACGAGCAGTACTTC. Encoded protein: CALRQSPTYEQYF.

This rearrangement joins TRBV15 to TRBJ1-1; D gene unclear. CDR3 length: 15 residues. V lost 4 bases, J lost 0 bases, and 12 bases lay in between. CDR1 and CDR2 (germline): LNHNV, YYDKDF (reference sequence). The CDR3 here is CATSNLDLLNTEAFF. CDR3 DNA sequence: TGTGCCACCAGCAACCTTGACTTATTGAACACTGAAGCTTTCTTT.

The V and J genes are TRBV14 and TRBJ2-1; D perhaps matches TRBD1 (5 bases). CDR1 SGHDN and CDR2 FVKESK come from the germline V gene. CDR3 length equals 16 residues. Trimming took off 1 base at V and 9 bases at J, with 19 bases between the two ends. CDR3 coding DNA: TGTGCCAGCAGCCAAGTGGCAGGGATCTCGACCGGTGAGCAGTTCTTC. It yields the protein CASSQVAGISTGEQFF.

The chain links TRBV5-1 to TRBJ2-1, with D possibly TRBD2 on 7 matching bases. Germline V gene data show CDR1 as SGHRS and CDR2 as YFSETQ. Trimming took off 4 bases at V and 7 bases at J, with 15 bases between the two ends. The CDR3 loop spans 14 amino acids. The CDR3 DNA reads TGCGCCAGCAGCCTTTCGGGGGGCCGTAATGAGCAGTTCTTC. Protein sequence: CASSLSGGRNEQFF.

To note about this clone: Other DNA sequences of this sample code for an identical CDR3. The rearrangement uses TRBV11-2 and TRBJ2-7; 7 bases are a match to TRBD1. This CDR3 region has 13 residues. V shed 5 bases and J 2 bases; nucleotides not matched to a gene: 3. Germline CDR1 is SGHAT and CDR2 is FQNNGV. This chain's CDR3 is CASSLGTAYEQYF. CDR3 in DNA: TGTGCCAGCAGCCTGGGGACAGCCTACGAGCAGTACTTC.

V gene TRBV7-2 combines with J gene TRBJ2-5, with 12 bases fitting TRBD2. V dropped 5 bases and J dropped 7; count of bases not matched to a gene: 14. CDR3 length equals 17 residues. The V gene's germline CDR1 is SGHTA and CDR2 FQGNSA. CDR3 nucleotides: TGTGCCAGCAGCATCTCGACTAGCGGGGGACCTCAGGGGACCCAGTACTTC. It specifies CASSISTSGGPQGTQYF.

This chain joins TRBV5-1 and TRBJ2-1; D gene unclear. V lost 4 bases to trimming and J lost 0 bases, with 11 bases between them. This CDR3 is built from 15 residues. Germline V CDR1 and CDR2: SGHRS, YFSETQ. CDR3 residues: CASSPITSSYNEQFF. The CDR3, as DNA: TGCGCCAGCAGCCCGATTACAAGCTCCTACAATGAGCAGTTCTTC.

V gene TRBV30 combines with J gene TRBJ1-6, with D maybe TRBD1 (5 bases). The length of the CDR3 is 14 residues. Germline values: CDR1 GTSNPN, CDR2 SVGIG (reference sequence). Trimming shortened V by 2 bases and J by 7 bases, and 12 bases separated the two germline ends. The CDR3 protein is CAWSRGGRNSPLHF. CDR3 bases: TGTGCCTGGAGTCGTGGGGGGAGGAATTCACCCCTCCACTTT. Full variable domain (outside the CDR3, taken from reference TRBV30 and TRBJ1-6): SQTIHQWPATLVQPVGSPLSLECTVEGTSNPNLYWYRQAAGRGLQLLFYSVGIGQISSEVPQNLSASRPQDRQFILSSKKLLLSDSGFYLCAWSRGGRNSPLHFGNGTRLTVT.

The chain is built from TRBV5-1 and TRBJ1-6, with 9 bases identical to TRBD1. The CDR3 is 16 amino acids. Germline V gives CDR1 SGHRS, CDR2 YFSETQ. V was pared by 0 bases and J by 9 bases, with 7 bases of the junction left unmatched. CDR3 coding DNA: TGCGCCAGCAGCTTGGCAGGGACAGGGAGGGGTTCACCCCTCCACTTT. It is translated as CASSLAGTGRGSPLHF.

The chain employs TRBV2 and TRBJ2-1; the D is unclear. Germline assignment: CDR1 SNHLY and CDR2 FYNNEI. CDR3 length: 12 residues. V shed 7 bases and J shed 10 bases, with 14 bases lying between them. CDR3 sequence (DNA): TGTGCCAGCACCACAACTAAGCAAGAGCAGTTCTTC. It translates to CASTTTKQEQFF.

The rearrangement links TRBV6-6 to TRBJ2-3; the D is unclear. V lost 2 bases and J 5 bases, leaving 8 bases between the germline ends. The CDR3 runs 13 residues. Germline loops: CDR1 MNHNY, CDR2 SVGAGI (reference sequence). The CDR3 nucleotides are TGTGCCAGCAGTTACCCCAACAGAGATACGCAGTATTTT. Its protein is CASSYPNRDTQYF.

This clone was seen a handful of times. This chain links TRBV19 with TRBJ1-1, with TRBD1 matching 7 bases. The V gene's germline CDR1 is LNHDA and CDR2 SQIVND (reference sequence). V shed 7 bases and J 1 base; nucleotides not matched to a gene: 12. This CDR3 contains 16 residues. CDR3 region: CASTMGQLGKNTEAFF. The CDR3, as DNA: TGTGCCAGTACCATGGGACAGCTCGGGAAGAACACTGAAGCTTTCTTT.